This T cell receptor beta chain stems from a study of blood T cell repertoires in COVID-19. Study-wide context: The cDNA or gDNA used as material had been derived from T cells, B-cell-depleted T cells, or PBMCs.

The data were produced by immunoSEQ multiplex PCR, yet TCRdb's version contains in-frame clones alone and is incomplete. The sample carries roughly 280,000 clones, around 90% recorded once. The V gene lost 7 bases and the J gene lost 10 bases, with 17 bases spanning the gap. The CDR3 has 14 amino acids. The V gene's germline CDR1 is MNHEY and CDR2 SVGAGI. During the 2 weeks before they entered the study, exposed participants had met someone with a PCR-confirmed or clinician-diagnosed COVID-19 case. The sequencing input was PBMCs or T cells enriched from blood (not recorded which). The source is a man aged 35-49 years who had been exposed to COVID-19. J is TRBJ1-6 and V is TRBV6-5; D is ambiguous. The DNA for the CDR3 is TGTGCCAGCACTAAGGAAGGCAGAGGATCACCCCTCCACTTT. This sequence encodes CASTKEGRGSPLHF.